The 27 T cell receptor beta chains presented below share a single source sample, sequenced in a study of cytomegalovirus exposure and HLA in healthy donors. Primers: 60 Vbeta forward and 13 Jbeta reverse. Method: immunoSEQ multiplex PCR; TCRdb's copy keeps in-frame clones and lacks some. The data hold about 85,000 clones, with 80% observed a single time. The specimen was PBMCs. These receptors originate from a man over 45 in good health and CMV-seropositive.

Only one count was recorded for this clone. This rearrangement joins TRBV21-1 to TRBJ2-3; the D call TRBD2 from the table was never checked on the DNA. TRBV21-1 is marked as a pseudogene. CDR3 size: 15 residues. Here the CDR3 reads CASSIGTSGTDTQYF. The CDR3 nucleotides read TGTGCCAGCAGCATCGGGACTAGCGGCACAGATACGCAGTATTTT.

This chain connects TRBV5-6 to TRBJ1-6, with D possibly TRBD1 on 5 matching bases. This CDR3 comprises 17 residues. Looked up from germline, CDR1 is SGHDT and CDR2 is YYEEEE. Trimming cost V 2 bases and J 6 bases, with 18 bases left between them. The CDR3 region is CASSFGTGGVINSPLHF. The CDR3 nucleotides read TGTGCCAGCAGCTTCGGGACGGGAGGAGTTATTAATTCACCCCTCCACTTT.

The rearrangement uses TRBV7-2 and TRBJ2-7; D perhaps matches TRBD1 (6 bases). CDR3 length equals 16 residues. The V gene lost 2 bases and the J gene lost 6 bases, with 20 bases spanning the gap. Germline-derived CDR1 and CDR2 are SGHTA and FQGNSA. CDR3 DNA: TGTGCCAGCAGCTTACGGAGACAGGTCGTTTTGTCCGAGCAGTACTTC. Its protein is CASSLRRQVVLSEQYF.

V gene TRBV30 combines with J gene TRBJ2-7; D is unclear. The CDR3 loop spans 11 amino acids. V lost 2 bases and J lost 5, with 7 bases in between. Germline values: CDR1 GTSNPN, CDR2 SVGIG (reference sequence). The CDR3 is CAWSSRDEQYF. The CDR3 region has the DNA TGTGCCTGGAGTTCCCGAGACGAGCAGTACTTC.

The CDR3 is CASSFLAGGVTGELFF. The CDR3 DNA follows: TGTGCCAGCAGCTTCCTAGCGGGAGGCGTCACCGGGGAGCTGTTTTTT. The rearrangement uses TRBV5-6 and TRBJ2-2; 11 positions agree with TRBD2. After removal of 2 bases from V and 4 bases from J, the junction contained 4 bases not matched to a gene. The CDR3 sequence is 16 residues long. Germline lookup yields CDR1 SGHDT and CDR2 YYEEEE.

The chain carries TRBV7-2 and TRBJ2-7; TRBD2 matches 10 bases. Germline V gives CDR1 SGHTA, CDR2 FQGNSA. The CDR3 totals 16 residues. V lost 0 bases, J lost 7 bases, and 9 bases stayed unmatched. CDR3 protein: CASSLALAGLKGEQYF. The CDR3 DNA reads TGTGCCAGCAGCTTAGCACTAGCGGGACTTAAGGGGGAGCAGTACTTC.

This CDR3 reads CASSPPGASDNEKLFF. The CDR3 region has the DNA TGTGCCAGCAGCCCCCCCGGAGCAAGCGATAATGAAAAACTGTTTTTT. The rearrangement uses TRBV7-9 and TRBJ1-4, with D unclear. Germline CDR1 and CDR2: SEHNR and FQNEAQ (reference sequence). This CDR3 has 16 amino acids. Trimming took 5 bases from V and 4 from J, leaving 17 bases between them. The whole variable domain, filled in from reference TRBV7-9 and TRBJ1-4, reads DTGVSQNPRHKITKRGQNVTFRCDPISEHNRLYWYRQTLGQGPEFLTYFQNEAQLEKSRLLSDRFSAERPKGSFSTLEIQRTEQGDSAMYLCASSPPGASDNEKLFFGSGTQLSVL.

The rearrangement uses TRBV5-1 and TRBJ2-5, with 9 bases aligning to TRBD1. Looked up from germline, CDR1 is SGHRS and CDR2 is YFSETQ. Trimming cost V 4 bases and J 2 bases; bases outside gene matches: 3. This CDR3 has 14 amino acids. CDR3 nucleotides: TGCGCCAGCAGCCCGGGACAGGGTCAAGAGACCCAGTACTTC. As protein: CASSPGQGQETQYF.

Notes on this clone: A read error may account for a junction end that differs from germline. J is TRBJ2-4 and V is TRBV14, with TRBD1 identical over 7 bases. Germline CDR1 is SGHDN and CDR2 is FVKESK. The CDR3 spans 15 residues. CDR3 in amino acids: CASSQEGTAENSQYF. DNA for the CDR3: TGTGCCAGCAGCCAAGAAGGGACAGCAGAAAACAGTCAGTACTTC. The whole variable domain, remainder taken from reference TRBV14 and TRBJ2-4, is EAGVTQFPSHSVIEKGQTVTLRCDPISGHDNLYWYRRVMGKEIKFLLHFVKESKQDESGMPNNRFLAERTGGTYSTLKVQPAELEDSGVYFCASSQEGTAENSQYFGAGTRLSVL.

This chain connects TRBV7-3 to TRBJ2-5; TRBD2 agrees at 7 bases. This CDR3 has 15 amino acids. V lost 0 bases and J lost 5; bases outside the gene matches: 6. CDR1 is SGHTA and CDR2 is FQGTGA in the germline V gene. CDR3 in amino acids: CASSLTGGAVETQYF. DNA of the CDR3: TGTGCCAGCAGCTTAACGGGAGGGGCCGTGGAGACCCAGTACTTC.

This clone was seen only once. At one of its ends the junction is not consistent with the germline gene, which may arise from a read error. CDR3 sequence reads: CSSSFGTSGSPGELFF. Written as DNA, the CDR3 is TGTTCCAGCAGCTTCGGGACTAGCGGGAGCCCCGGGGAGCTGTTTTTT. The chain has TRBV7-9 and TRBJ2-2, with 14 bases matching TRBD2. The CDR3 consists of 16 residues. Germline V lookup: CDR1 SEHNR, CDR2 FQNEAQ (reference sequence).

The CDR3 sequence is CASSQEGTGTYEQYF. The CDR3 nucleotides are TGTGCCAGCAGCCAAGAAGGGACAGGGACCTACGAGCAGTACTTC. The chain has TRBV4-2 and TRBJ2-7; TRBD1 matches 9 bases. Germline trimming cut 0 bases from V and 2 bases from J; bases unmatched to any gene: 2. This CDR3 contains 15 residues. Per germline, CDR1 LGHNA and CDR2 YNFKEQ.

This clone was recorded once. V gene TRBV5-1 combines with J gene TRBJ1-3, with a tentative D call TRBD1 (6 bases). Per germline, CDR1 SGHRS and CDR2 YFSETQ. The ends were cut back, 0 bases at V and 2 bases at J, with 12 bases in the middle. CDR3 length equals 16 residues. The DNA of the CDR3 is TGCGCCAGCAGCTTGGTCGGGGGGCGGACTGGAAACACCATATATTTT. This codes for CASSLVGGRTGNTIYF.

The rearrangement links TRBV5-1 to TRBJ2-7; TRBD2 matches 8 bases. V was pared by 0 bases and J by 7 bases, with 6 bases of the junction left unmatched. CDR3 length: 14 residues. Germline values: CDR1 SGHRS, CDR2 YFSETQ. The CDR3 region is CASSLAAGVGEQYF. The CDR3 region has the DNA TGCGCCAGCAGCTTGGCAGCGGGAGTAGGTGAGCAGTACTTC.

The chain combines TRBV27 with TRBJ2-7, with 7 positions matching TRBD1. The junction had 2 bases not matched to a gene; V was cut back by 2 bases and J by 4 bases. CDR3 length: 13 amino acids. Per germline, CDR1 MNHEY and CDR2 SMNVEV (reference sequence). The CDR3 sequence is CASSLRGPYEQYF. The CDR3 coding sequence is TGTGCCAGCAGTTTAAGGGGGCCTTACGAGCAGTACTTC.

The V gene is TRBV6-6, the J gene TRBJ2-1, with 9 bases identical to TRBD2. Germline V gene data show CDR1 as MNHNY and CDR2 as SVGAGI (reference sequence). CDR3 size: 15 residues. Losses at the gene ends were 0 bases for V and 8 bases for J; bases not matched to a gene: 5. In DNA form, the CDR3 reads TGTGCCAGCAGTTACTCCAGCGGGAGGTCCGATGAGCAGTTCTTC. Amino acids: CASSYSSGRSDEQFF.

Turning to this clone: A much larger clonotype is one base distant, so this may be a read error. CDR3 sequence (DNA): TGTGCCAGCAGCTCCTCTACAGGGGGTTTTGGCTTTGGGACCCAGTACTTC. Translated: CASSSSTGGFGFGTQYF. V and J are TRBV11-1 and TRBJ2-5; 8 bases align to TRBD1. There are 17 residues in the CDR3. V shed 4 bases, J shed 7 bases, and the junction held 17 bases outside the gene matches. CDR1 and CDR2 (germline): SGHAT, FQDESV (reference sequence).

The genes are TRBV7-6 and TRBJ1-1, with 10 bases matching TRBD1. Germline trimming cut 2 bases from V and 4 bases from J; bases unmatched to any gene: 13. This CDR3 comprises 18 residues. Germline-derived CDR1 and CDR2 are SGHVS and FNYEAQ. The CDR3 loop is CASSLRGDGTGALTEAFF. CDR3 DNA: TGTGCCAGCAGCTTAAGAGGAGACGGGACAGGGGCCCTCACTGAAGCTTTCTTT.

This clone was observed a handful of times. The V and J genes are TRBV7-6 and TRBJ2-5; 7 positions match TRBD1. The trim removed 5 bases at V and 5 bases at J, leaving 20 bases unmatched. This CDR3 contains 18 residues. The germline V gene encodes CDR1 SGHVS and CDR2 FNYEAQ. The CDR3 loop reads CASSQLQGVTLRTETQYF. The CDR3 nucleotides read TGTGCCAGCAGCCAACTCCAGGGGGTGACCCTCCGTACGGAGACCCAGTACTTC.

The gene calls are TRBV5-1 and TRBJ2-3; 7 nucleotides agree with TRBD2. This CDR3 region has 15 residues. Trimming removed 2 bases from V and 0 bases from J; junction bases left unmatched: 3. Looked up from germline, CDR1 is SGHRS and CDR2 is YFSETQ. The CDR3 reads CASSFERGSTDTQYF. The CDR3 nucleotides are TGCGCCAGCAGCTTCGAGCGGGGAAGCACAGATACGCAGTATTTT.

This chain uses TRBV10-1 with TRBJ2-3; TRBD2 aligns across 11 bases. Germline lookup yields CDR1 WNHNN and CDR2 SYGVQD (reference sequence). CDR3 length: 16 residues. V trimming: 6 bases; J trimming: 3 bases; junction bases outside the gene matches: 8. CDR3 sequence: CASRVTSGRGTDTQYF. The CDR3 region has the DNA TGCGCCAGCAGGGTTACTAGCGGGAGAGGAACAGATACGCAGTATTTT.

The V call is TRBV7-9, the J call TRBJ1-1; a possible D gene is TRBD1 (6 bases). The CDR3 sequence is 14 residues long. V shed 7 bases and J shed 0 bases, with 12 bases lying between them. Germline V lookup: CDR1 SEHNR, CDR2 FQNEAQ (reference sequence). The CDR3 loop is CASTQGPLNTEAFF. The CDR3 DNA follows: TGTGCCAGCACGCAGGGGCCGCTGAACACTGAAGCTTTCTTT.

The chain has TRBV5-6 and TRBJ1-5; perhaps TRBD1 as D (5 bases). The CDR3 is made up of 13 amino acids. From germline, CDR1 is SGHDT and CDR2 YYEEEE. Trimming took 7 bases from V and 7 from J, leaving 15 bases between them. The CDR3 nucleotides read TGTGCCAGCTCAAGCGGGGCCCACCAGCCCCAGCATTTT. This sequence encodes CASSSGAHQPQHF.

The CDR3 loop reads CASSLGTGENTGELFF. In DNA, the CDR3 is TGTGCCAGCAGCTTGGGGACAGGGGAGAACACCGGGGAGCTGTTTTTT. The chain has TRBV5-4 and TRBJ2-2; 9 positions match TRBD1. V trimming: 0 bases; J trimming: 1 base; junction bases outside the gene matches: 1. The CDR3 consists of 16 residues. CDR1 and CDR2 from the germline V gene are SGHNT and YYREEE (reference sequence).

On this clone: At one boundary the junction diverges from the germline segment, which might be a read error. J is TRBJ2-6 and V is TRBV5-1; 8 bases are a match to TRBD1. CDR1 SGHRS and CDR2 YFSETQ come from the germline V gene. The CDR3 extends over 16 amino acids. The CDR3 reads CASGRTGNSGANGLTF. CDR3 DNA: TGCGCCAGCGGCCGGACAGGGAATAGTGGGGCCAACGGCCTGACTTTC.

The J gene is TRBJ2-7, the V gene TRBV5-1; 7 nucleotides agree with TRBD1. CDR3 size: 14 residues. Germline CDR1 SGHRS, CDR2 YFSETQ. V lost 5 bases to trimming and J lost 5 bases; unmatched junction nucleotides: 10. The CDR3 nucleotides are TGCGCCAGCAGGCAGGGGGTCAGTTTGGACGAGCAGTACTTC. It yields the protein CASRQGVSLDEQYF.

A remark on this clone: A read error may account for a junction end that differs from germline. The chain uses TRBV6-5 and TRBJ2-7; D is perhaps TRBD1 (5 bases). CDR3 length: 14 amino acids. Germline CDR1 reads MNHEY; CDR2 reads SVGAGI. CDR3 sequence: CASSYFTGDYEQYF. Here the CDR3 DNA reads TGTGCCAGCAGCTACTTCACAGGAGACTACGAGCAGTACTTC.